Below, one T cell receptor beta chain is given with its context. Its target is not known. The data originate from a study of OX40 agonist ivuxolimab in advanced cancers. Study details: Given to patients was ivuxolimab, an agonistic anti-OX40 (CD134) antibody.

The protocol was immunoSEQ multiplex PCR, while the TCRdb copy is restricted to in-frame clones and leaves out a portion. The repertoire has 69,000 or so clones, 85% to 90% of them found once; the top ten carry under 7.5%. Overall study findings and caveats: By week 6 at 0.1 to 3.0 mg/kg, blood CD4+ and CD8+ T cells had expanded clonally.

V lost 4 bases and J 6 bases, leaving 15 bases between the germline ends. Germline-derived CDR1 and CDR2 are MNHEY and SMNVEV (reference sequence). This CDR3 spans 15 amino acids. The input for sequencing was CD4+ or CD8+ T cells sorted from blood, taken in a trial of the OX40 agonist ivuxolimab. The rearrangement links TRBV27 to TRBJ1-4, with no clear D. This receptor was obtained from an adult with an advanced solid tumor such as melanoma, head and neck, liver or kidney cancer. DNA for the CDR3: TGTGCCAGCAGTTCCTCAGGAAACATCCATGAAAAACTGTTTTTT. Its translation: CASSSSGNIHEKLFF.